Shown below are 9 T cell receptor beta chains from a single sample sequenced in a study of OX40 agonist ivuxolimab in advanced cancers. Sequencing was performed with immunoSEQ multiplex PCR; in TCRdb, only in-frame clones are kept and a portion is missing. Here the sample spans 60,000 to 85,000 clones, around four fifths being singletons. The material sequenced was CD4+ or CD8+ T cells sorted from blood, taken in a trial of the OX40 agonist ivuxolimab. The source of these receptors is an adult with an advanced solid tumor such as melanoma, head and neck, liver or kidney cancer.

This clone came up once. The chain uses TRBV5-6 and TRBJ2-5; 8 bases fit TRBD2. With 0 bases clipped from V and 1 base from J, the junction kept 5 bases outside the gene matches. The germline V gene encodes CDR1 SGHDT and CDR2 YYEEEE. The CDR3 spans 16 residues. The CDR3 bases are TGTGCCAGCAGCTTGGTAATAGCGGGGTTCCAAGAGACCCAGTACTTC. This gives the protein CASSLVIAGFQETQYF.

The genes are TRBV7-2 and TRBJ2-5; D not resolved. V lost 5 bases, J lost 5 bases, and 9 bases lay in between. The CDR3 has 12 amino acids. Germline V gives CDR1 SGHTA, CDR2 FQGNSA. CDR3 amino acids: CASSRRLETQYF. CDR3 bases: TGTGCCAGCAGCCGCCGACTCGAGACCCAGTACTTC.

The chain couples TRBV10-3 to TRBJ2-3, with a weak D call TRBD2 (7 bases). V gave up 3 bases and J gave up 3 bases, with 19 bases separating them. Germline V lookup: CDR1 ENHRY, CDR2 SYGVKD. This CDR3 spans 17 amino acids. In DNA, the CDR3 is TGTGCCATCAGTGATGCCCCCGGGGGGCAGAAGACAGATACGCAGTATTTT. The encoded protein is CAISDAPGGQKTDTQYF.

This chain joins TRBV5-5 and TRBJ2-5; D may correspond to TRBD1 or TRBD2 (5 bases each). Germline lookup yields CDR1 SGHKS and CDR2 YYEKEE (reference sequence). Trimming shortened V by 4 bases and J by 5 bases, and 15 bases separated the two germline ends. There are 14 residues in the CDR3. The CDR3 spells CASSRDPRQETQYF. The DNA of the CDR3 is TGTGCCAGCAGCAGGGACCCGCGACAGGAGACCCAGTACTTC.

The rearrangement links TRBV7-2 to TRBJ1-1; D may be TRBD1 (5 bases). Germline CDR1 and CDR2: SGHTA and FQGNSA. The V gene lost 9 bases and the J gene lost 6 bases, with 17 bases spanning the gap. The CDR3 loop spans 13 amino acids. CDR3 loop: CASRQRLNAEAFF. The CDR3 region has the DNA TGTGCCAGTAGACAGCGCCTTAACGCTGAAGCTTTCTTT.

The J gene is TRBJ2-3, the V gene TRBV5-1; 9 nucleotides align to TRBD1. Trimming took 3 bases from V and 3 from J; bases not matched to a gene: 5. Looked up from germline, CDR1 is SGHRS and CDR2 is YFSETQ. This CDR3 contains 15 residues. The CDR3 reads CASSSTGGGTDTQYF. The CDR3 DNA is TGCGCCAGCAGCTCAACAGGGGGCGGGACAGATACGCAGTATTTT.

The chain recombines TRBV2 with TRBJ2-1; weak D call: TRBD1 (6 bases). The CDR3 is 13 amino acids. The V and J ends lost 10 bases and 4 bases respectively, with 14 bases between them. Germline values: CDR1 SNHLY, CDR2 FYNNEI. Written as DNA, the CDR3 is TGTGCCACCCAAGACAGGACTTACAATGAGCAGTTCTTC. Its translation is CATQDRTYNEQFF.

The chain has TRBV14 and TRBJ2-5; D call uncertain. The germline V and J ends were trimmed by 0 bases and 6 bases, with 8 bases remaining between them. The CDR3 runs to 13 residues. Germline CDR1 SGHDN, CDR2 FVKESK. The CDR3 sequence is CASSQDQRQTQYF. Here the CDR3 DNA reads TGTGCCAGCAGCCAAGATCAAAGGCAGACCCAGTACTTC.

This clone was picked up one time. The genes are TRBV5-6 and TRBJ2-2; TRBD1 aligns across 8 bases. The CDR3 extends over 16 amino acids. Germline CDR1 is SGHDT and CDR2 is YYEEEE. The J segment lost 8 bases and the V segment lost 2 bases, leaving 11 bases of the junction unmatched. Here the CDR3 DNA reads TGTGCCAGCAGCTTACTATCGACAGGGGCGAGAGGGGAGCTGTTTTTT. Residues: CASSLLSTGARGELFF.